Listed here are 28 T cell receptor beta chains from one sample, sequenced in a study of blood T cell repertoires in COVID-19. TCRdb keeps only in-frame clones here, not all; method: immunoSEQ multiplex PCR. The sample records some 180,000 clones, 80% to 90% being singletons. The sample comprised peripheral blood. These TCRs come from a woman older than 75 with COVID-19, enrolled during active disease.

CDR3 DNA sequence: TGTGCCAGCGGTCCCTGGACAGGGATGTCGGGAGGGGCCAACGTCCTGACTTTC. Translating gives CASGPWTGMSGGANVLTF. The chain carries TRBV7-9 and TRBJ2-6; 8 positions match TRBD1. The V gene's germline CDR1 is SEHNR and CDR2 FQNEAQ (reference sequence). J gave up 4 bases and V 8 bases, and 16 bases lay outside the gene matches. The CDR3 has 18 amino acids. The full variable domain, with the rest looked up from reference TRBV7-9 and TRBJ2-6, is DTGVSQNPRHKITKRGQNVTFRCDPISEHNRLYWYRQTLGQGPEFLTYFQNEAQLEKSRLLSDRFSAERPKGSFSTLEIQRTEQGDSAMYLCASGPWTGMSGGANVLTFGAGSRLTVL.

This chain connects TRBV5-1 to TRBJ2-7, with D possibly matching TRBD2 (6 bases). V lost 0 bases, J lost 3 bases, and 13 bases lay in between. The germline V gene encodes CDR1 SGHRS and CDR2 YFSETQ. The CDR3 has 15 residues. The CDR3: CASSLGLSGYYEQYF. The CDR3 nucleotides are TGCGCCAGCAGCTTGGGTCTTAGCGGCTACTACGAGCAGTACTTC. Together with reference TRBV5-1 and TRBJ2-7, the CDR3 gives the full variable domain: KAGVTQTPRYLIKTRGQQVTLSCSPISGHRSVSWYQQTPGQGLQFLFEYFSETQRNKGNFPGRFSGRQFSNSRSEMNVSTLELGDSALYLCASSLGLSGYYEQYFGPGTRLTVT.

This chain joins TRBV30 and TRBJ1-1; 8 bases match TRBD1. There are 12 residues in the CDR3. From germline, CDR1 is GTSNPN and CDR2 SVGIG (reference sequence). Unmatched junction bases numbered 6, after V lost 5 bases and J lost 7 bases. CDR3 coding DNA: TGTGCCTGGGACAGGGGCCCCGTTGAAGCTTTCTTT. This gives the protein CAWDRGPVEAFF.

The chain uses TRBV5-5 and TRBJ2-7; the D gene is possibly TRBD1 (5 bases). The CDR3 length is 15 residues. Germline CDR1 SGHKS, CDR2 YYEKEE (reference sequence). The V and J ends lost 7 bases and 2 bases respectively, with 19 bases between them. In DNA form, the CDR3 reads TGTGCCAGCTACATGAGCGACAGCCTTCCCTACGAGCAGTACTTC. It yields the protein CASYMSDSLPYEQYF.

The V and J genes are TRBV5-4 and TRBJ2-2, with TRBD2 matching 9 bases. V shed 6 bases and J 7 bases; nucleotides not matched to a gene: 10. There are 15 residues in the CDR3. Germline V gene sequence: CDR1 SGHNT, CDR2 YYREEE (reference sequence). CDR3 bases: TGTGCCAGCACCTCGGGACTAGCAGACTTCGGGGAGCTGTTTTTT. Protein: CASTSGLADFGELFF. Together with reference TRBV5-4 and TRBJ2-2, the CDR3 gives the full variable domain: ETGVTQSPTHLIKTRGQQVTLRCSSQSGHNTVSWYQQALGQGPQFIFQYYREEENGRGNFPPRFSGLQFPNYSSELNVNALELDDSALYLCASTSGLADFGELFFGEGSRLTVL.

The CDR3 region is CASKFQTGGHQPQHF. CDR3 nucleotide sequence: TGTGCCAGCAAGTTTCAGACAGGGGGACATCAGCCCCAGCATTTT. V and J are TRBV2 and TRBJ1-5; 9 bases line up with TRBD1. Germline values: CDR1 SNHLY, CDR2 FYNNEI. V was pared by 7 bases and J by 5 bases, with 9 bases of the junction left unmatched. This CDR3 spans 15 amino acids.

This clone showed up just once. V is TRBV4-3 and J is TRBJ1-2; TRBD1 aligns across 9 bases. V trimming: 5 bases; J trimming: 0 bases; junction bases outside the gene matches: 10. This CDR3 contains 17 residues. Germline CDR1 is LGHNA and CDR2 is YSLEER. As DNA, the CDR3 is TGCGCCAGCAGCGCGGGACAGGGAAGGTCATCTAACTATGGCTACACCTTC. It specifies CASSAGQGRSSNYGYTF.

This clone was observed once. The rearrangement links TRBV3-1 (or the pseudogene TRBV3-2) to TRBJ1-4; the D gene is possibly TRBD1 (6 bases). The CDR3 has 14 amino acids. In germline, CDR1 is LGHDT, CDR2 YNNKEL (reference sequence). The germline V and J ends were trimmed by 3 bases and 8 bases, with 13 bases remaining between them. The CDR3 nucleotides are TGTGCCAGCAGCCAGAACAGGGTCAAGGAAAAACTGTTTTTT. Translation gives CASSQNRVKEKLFF.

J is TRBJ2-7 and V is TRBV18; no firm D call. CDR3 size: 15 residues. Per germline, CDR1 KGHSH and CDR2 LQKENI. V was clipped by 2 bases and J by 6 bases, with 17 bases between them. This CDR3 is CASSPATSPALEQYF. The CDR3, as DNA: TGTGCCAGCTCACCAGCGACTTCTCCAGCTCTCGAGCAGTACTTC.

The rearrangement joins TRBV18 to TRBJ2-7, with a weak D call TRBD2 (5 bases). The germline CDR1 and CDR2 sequences are KGHSH and LQKENI. The V end was cut by 9 bases, the J end by 0 bases, with 9 bases between. This CDR3 comprises 12 residues. The CDR3 protein is CASSGSSYEQYF. CDR3 nucleotides: TGTGCCAGTTCGGGGAGCTCCTACGAGCAGTACTTC.

This rearrangement joins TRBV11-1 to TRBJ2-7; D remains ambiguous. Trimming pared 1 base from V and 5 bases from J, leaving 12 bases between. Germline CDR1 reads SGHAT; CDR2 reads FQDESV (reference sequence). The CDR3 has 14 residues. This chain's CDR3 is CASSLGLQINEQYF. DNA of the CDR3: TGTGCCAGCAGCTTAGGGCTCCAAATCAACGAGCAGTACTTC.

The chain carries TRBV28 and TRBJ2-7; TRBD1 is a possible D gene (5 bases). CDR1 MDHEN and CDR2 SYDVKM come from the germline V gene. The CDR3 runs 15 residues. The germline V and J ends were trimmed by 4 bases and 0 bases, with 13 bases remaining between them. CDR3: CASSWYRWSSYEQYF. The CDR3 nucleotides are TGTGCCAGCAGTTGGTACAGGTGGAGCTCCTACGAGCAGTACTTC.

V usage is TRBV5-1 and J usage is TRBJ2-1, with 8 bases fitting TRBD2. Per germline, CDR1 SGHRS and CDR2 YFSETQ. This CDR3 contains 14 residues. With 1 base clipped from V and 9 bases from J, the junction kept 6 bases outside the gene matches. The CDR3 spells CASSLKGLAPEQFF. The CDR3 DNA reads as TGCGCCAGCAGCTTGAAAGGACTAGCTCCTGAGCAGTTCTTC. Combining the CDR3 with reference TRBV5-1 and TRBJ2-1 gives the whole variable domain KAGVTQTPRYLIKTRGQQVTLSCSPISGHRSVSWYQQTPGQGLQFLFEYFSETQRNKGNFPGRFSGRQFSNSRSEMNVSTLELGDSALYLCASSLKGLAPEQFFGPGTRLTVL.

The chain carries TRBV28 and TRBJ1-1; tentative D call: TRBD1 (5 bases). The germline V gene encodes CDR1 MDHEN and CDR2 SYDVKM. The germline V and J ends were trimmed by 5 bases and 1 base, with 14 bases remaining between them. The CDR3 totals 15 residues. The CDR3 is CASSTWGLRNTEAFF. The CDR3 DNA follows: TGTGCCAGCAGTACATGGGGACTGAGGAACACTGAAGCTTTCTTT.

This rearrangement joins TRBV28 to TRBJ2-7, with 8 bases identical to TRBD2. Germline CDR1 is MDHEN and CDR2 is SYDVKM. The CDR3 extends over 16 amino acids. Trimming took 2 bases from V and 6 from J; bases not matched to a gene: 12. Here the CDR3 reads CASSLDSGALVREQYF. Here the CDR3 DNA reads TGTGCCAGCAGTTTAGATAGCGGGGCCTTAGTTCGCGAGCAGTACTTC.

This chain joins TRBV19 and TRBJ1-4; D remains unclear. Per the germline V gene, CDR1 is LNHDA and CDR2 is SQIVND (reference sequence). The CDR3 covers 15 residues. V was cut by 6 bases and J by 0 bases, with 11 bases left in between. CDR3 DNA sequence: TGTGCCAGTAGCAAAAACATTACAACTAATGAAAAACTGTTTTTT. It encodes CASSKNITTNEKLFF.

This sequence joins TRBV15 and TRBJ2-7; D is possibly TRBD1 (5 bases). Looked up from germline, CDR1 is LNHNV and CDR2 is YYDKDF (reference sequence). The CDR3 consists of 14 residues. Between the trimmed V and J ends, which lost 5 bases and 5 bases, there was a span of 16 bases. The CDR3 sequence is CATSPHVGVNEQYF. The DNA of the CDR3 is TGTGCCACCAGCCCCCATGTAGGGGTAAACGAGCAGTACTTC. Full variable domain (missing parts from reference TRBV15 and TRBJ2-7): DAMVIQNPRYQVTQFGKPVTLSCSQTLNHNVMYWYQQKSSQAPKLLFHYYDKDFNNEADTPDNFQSRRPNTSFCFLDIRSPGLGDTAMYLCATSPHVGVNEQYFGPGTRLTVT.

The rearrangement joins TRBV13 to TRBJ2-7; maybe TRBD1 (6 bases). The ends were cut back, 2 bases at V and 7 bases at J, with 18 bases in the middle. Germline values: CDR1 PRHDT, CDR2 FYEKMQ (reference sequence). The CDR3 has 15 residues. The CDR3, as DNA: TGTGCCAGCAGCTTATTCCCGCCGGGACAAGCAGAGCAGTACTTC. It translates to CASSLFPPGQAEQYF.

About this clone: The same CDR3 arises from other DNA sequences in this sample as well. Here the CDR3 reads CASSQESIYGYTF. The DNA for the CDR3 is TGTGCCAGCAGCCAAGAATCCATTTATGGCTACACCTTC. This chain links TRBV4-2 with TRBJ1-2; no clear D. The V gene lost 0 bases and the J gene lost 5 bases, with 7 bases spanning the gap. Germline CDR1 is LGHNA and CDR2 is YNFKEQ. The CDR3 totals 13 residues.

This sequence joins TRBV10-3 and TRBJ2-3, with 8 positions matching TRBD1. The CDR3 extends over 16 amino acids. V lost 3 bases to trimming and J lost 1 base; unmatched junction nucleotides: 6. The germline gives CDR1 ENHRY, CDR2 SYGVKD. The DNA of the CDR3 is TGTGCCATCAGTGACTCCGACAGGGGAGGCACAGATACGCAGTATTTT. It encodes CAISDSDRGGTDTQYF.

CDR3 in amino acids: CASSLAAGDTEAFF. CDR3 coding DNA: TGTGCCAGCAGCTTAGCGGCAGGGGACACTGAAGCTTTCTTT. V and J are TRBV7-2 and TRBJ1-1; tentative D call: TRBD1 (6 bases). The CDR3 contains 14 residues. V was pared by 0 bases and J by 3 bases, with 8 bases between. Looked up from germline, CDR1 is SGHTA and CDR2 is FQGNSA.

With respect to this clone: Sequence at one end of the junction differs from germline and may be a read error. The V and J genes are TRBV14 and TRBJ2-1; unclear D gene. Germline CDR1 reads SGHDN; CDR2 reads FVKESK. The CDR3 is 12 residues long. This CDR3 reads CASSPHDLELFF. Here the CDR3 DNA reads TGTGCCAGCAGCCCACATGACCTGGAGCTGTTCTTC.

The chain combines TRBV7-9 with TRBJ1-1; D gene ambiguous. Looked up from germline, CDR1 is SEHNR and CDR2 is FQNEAQ (reference sequence). The CDR3 covers 13 residues. With 5 bases removed from V and 4 bases from J, the gap between germline ends came to 11 bases. CDR3 in amino acids: CASSPTEGTEAFF. In DNA form, the CDR3 reads TGTGCCAGCAGCCCTACAGAGGGCACTGAAGCTTTCTTT.

The chain combines TRBV5-4 with TRBJ1-2; no reliable D call. The CDR3 contains 13 residues. Germline values: CDR1 SGHNT, CDR2 YYREEE (reference sequence). V lost 0 bases to trimming and J lost 4 bases, with 7 bases between them. CDR3 DNA: TGTGCCAGCAGCTTGGAACCCAGCTATGGCTACACCTTC. Its protein product is CASSLEPSYGYTF.

This CDR3 is CAWSGLAPGELFF. The CDR3 DNA reads TGTGCCTGGAGTGGTCTAGCGCCCGGGGAGCTGTTTTTT. This chain links TRBV30 with TRBJ2-2; D possibly corresponds to TRBD2 (6 bases). The length of the CDR3 is 13 residues. Germline V gene lookup returns CDR1 GTSNPN and CDR2 SVGIG (reference sequence). The V gene lost 1 base and the J gene lost 6 bases, with 9 bases spanning the gap.

The rearrangement joins TRBV27 to TRBJ2-7; 9 positions agree with TRBD1. The CDR3 is made up of 14 amino acids. CDR1 is MNHEY and CDR2 is SMNVEV in the germline V gene (reference sequence). Trimming cost V 3 bases and J 7 bases; bases outside gene matches: 7. Written as DNA, the CDR3 is TGTGCCAGCAGTTTCTGGGGGACAGGGAATGAGCAGTACTTC. Residues: CASSFWGTGNEQYF.

The rearrangement joins TRBV6-5 to TRBJ2-7, with 9 bases lining up with TRBD2. Trimming removed 7 bases from V and 2 bases from J; junction bases left unmatched: 9. This CDR3 comprises 15 residues. Germline CDR1 and CDR2: MNHEY and SVGAGI. The CDR3, as DNA: TGTGCCAGCACCGATATAGCGGGAGTAACCTACGAGCAGTACTTC. It yields the protein CASTDIAGVTYEQYF.

This clone was detected only a few times. The rearrangement links TRBV7-9 to TRBJ1-2; D perhaps matches TRBD1 (6 bases). V lost 5 bases, J lost 5 bases, and 18 bases lay in between. The V gene's germline CDR1 is SEHNR and CDR2 FQNEAQ (reference sequence). The CDR3 covers 15 residues. This chain's CDR3 is CASSDLGADRYGYTF. The CDR3 nucleotides read TGTGCCAGCAGCGACCTGGGGGCTGATAGGTATGGCTACACCTTC.